This section outlines one T cell receptor (beta chain) sequence together with its context. Antigen unknown. The same CDR3 can be traced to other DNA sequences in this sample. Use of 60 Vbeta and 13 Jbeta primers characterized the PCR. Libraries were prepared by immunoSEQ multiplex PCR; TCRdb keeps only in-frame clonotypes and omits some of them. The repertoire table contains 150,000 to 200,000 clones. The sample is drawn from a study of cytomegalovirus exposure and HLA in healthy donors. Study results and caveats: Using the classifier, cytomegalovirus status was reportedly diagnosed with high specificity and sensitivity.

Healthy bone marrow donors formed the donor group. The receptor was derived from a woman younger than 30 in good health and CMV-seropositive. The sequenced sample consisted of PBMCs.

In nucleotides, the CDR3 is TGTGCCAGCAGCTTAGAGCTAGCGGGGGGTAATGAGCAGTTCTTC. Translated, it gives CASSLELAGGNEQFF. The chain has TRBV7-2 and TRBJ2-1; TRBD2 matches at 11 bases. CDR3 length equals 15 residues. V shed 1 base, J shed 7 bases, and the junction held 3 bases outside the gene matches. Germline V gives CDR1 SGHTA, CDR2 FQGNSA.